Following are 9 T cell receptor beta chains from one sample sequenced in a study of shared clonotypes between healthy human individuals. Some clones are missing from TCRdb's copy, which holds only in-frame ones; the method was immunoSEQ multiplex PCR. The sample carries millions of clones, about 95% recorded once. CD45RO-negative CD8 cells positively selected for CCR7 made up the naive population, which excluded terminally differentiated effector memory CD45RA+ cells. Sequencing input: naive CD8+ T cells sorted from blood. The origin of the receptors is a man between 18 and 35 years old in good health.

The rearrangement joins TRBV15 to TRBJ2-1; 11 bases line up with TRBD2. The CDR3 is 16 residues long. With 1 base clipped from V and 7 bases from J, the junction kept 6 bases outside the gene matches. Germline V gives CDR1 LNHNV, CDR2 YYDKDF (reference sequence). CDR3 in amino acids: CATSRATSGSRNEQFF. The DNA of the CDR3 is TGTGCCACCAGCAGAGCAACTAGCGGGAGTAGGAATGAGCAGTTCTTC.

This chain links TRBV7-2 with TRBJ2-5, with 10 bases matching TRBD2. This CDR3 spans 15 amino acids. After removal of 4 bases from V and 4 bases from J, the junction contained 6 bases not matched to a gene. Germline V gives CDR1 SGHTA, CDR2 FQGNSA. CDR3 region: CASSSASGSRETQYF. CDR3 in DNA: TGTGCCAGCAGCTCTGCTAGCGGGAGCCGAGAGACCCAGTACTTC.

The V and J genes are TRBV15 and TRBJ2-7; 8 nucleotides agree with TRBD2. Losses at the gene ends were 6 bases for V and 6 bases for J; bases not matched to a gene: 10. This CDR3 has 14 amino acids. Germline V lookup: CDR1 LNHNV, CDR2 YYDKDF (reference sequence). The CDR3 DNA follows: TGTGCCACCAGTAACGCGGGAGGTAATAGCGAGCAGTACTTC. Its translation: CATSNAGGNSEQYF.

The CDR3 coding sequence is TGTGCCAGCAGTGAAGCGCTTGGGGACCGCACGACCTACGAGCAGTACTTC. Residues: CASSEALGDRTTYEQYF. The chain uses TRBV6-1 and TRBJ2-7; possibly TRBD1 or TRBD2 for D (5 bases each). V dropped 0 bases and J dropped 2 bases, with 17 bases sitting between them. Germline CDR1 MNHNS, CDR2 SASEGT. CDR3 size: 17 residues.

V usage is TRBV29-1 and J usage is TRBJ2-3; TRBD2 matches 8 bases. Germline CDR1 and CDR2: SQVTM and ANQGSEA. J was trimmed by 5 bases and V by 3 bases; bases with no gene match: 10. This CDR3 region has 15 residues. CDR3 loop: CSVEKEAGVIDTQYF. CDR3 DNA sequence: TGCAGCGTTGAGAAGGAAGCGGGGGTCATAGATACGCAGTATTTT.

The chain links TRBV11-2 to TRBJ2-7, with D perhaps matching TRBD1 or TRBD2 (5 bases each). The germline V and J ends were trimmed by 0 bases and 9 bases, with 15 bases remaining between them. Germline V CDR1 and CDR2: SGHAT, FQNNGV. The CDR3 spans 14 residues. CDR3 residues: CASSLDGTAIWQYF. As DNA, the CDR3 is TGTGCCAGCAGCTTAGACGGGACGGCGATATGGCAGTACTTC.

This chain joins TRBV6-1 and TRBJ2-7; 12 bases agree with TRBD2. Losses at the gene ends were 3 bases for V and 7 bases for J; bases not matched to a gene: 7. Germline V gene sequence: CDR1 MNHNS, CDR2 SASEGT. CDR3 size: 15 residues. CDR3 nucleotides: TGTGCCAGCAGTGATGACTTGACTAGCGGGAGTGAGCAGTACTTC. Residues: CASSDDLTSGSEQYF.

This chain links TRBV12-5 with TRBJ2-1; 9 nucleotides align to TRBD2. With V trimmed by 5 bases and J by 0 bases, 2 bases remained unmatched. CDR1 and CDR2 from the germline V gene are LGHNT and FRNRAP. This CDR3 spans 15 amino acids. CDR3 region: CASGGLASSYNEQFF. The CDR3 bases are TGTGCTAGTGGTGGACTAGCGTCCTCCTACAATGAGCAGTTCTTC.

The chain employs TRBV19 and TRBJ1-5; 10 bases agree with TRBD1. Germline V gene data show CDR1 as LNHDA and CDR2 as SQIVND (reference sequence). CDR3 length equals 15 residues. Trimming took 2 bases from V and 6 from J; bases not matched to a gene: 4. The CDR3 coding sequence is TGTGCCAGTAGTATAAGGGGGGACAGGGGTCAGCCCCAGCATTTT. Its translation is CASSIRGDRGQPQHF.